This T cell receptor beta chain originates from a study of blood T cell repertoires in COVID-19. The J segment lost 5 bases and the V segment lost 8 bases, leaving 6 bases of the junction unmatched. CDR1 is ENHRY, CDR2 SYGVKD, per germline. This CDR3 spans 13 amino acids. The data were produced by immunoSEQ multiplex PCR, yet TCRdb's version contains in-frame clones alone and is incomplete. In the table there are over 55,000 clones, around 87% of which are singletons. The sequence was collected from a human donor with active COVID-19. The donor label of this sample is uncertain. What was sequenced was peripheral blood. This chain joins TRBV10-3 and TRBJ1-1; 9 bases align to TRBD1. In DNA, the CDR3 is TGTGCCATCGCACTGACAGGGGGTACTGAAGCTTTCTTT. It codes for CAIALTGGTEAFF.